Following are 16 T cell receptor beta chains from one sample sequenced in a study of blood T cell repertoires in COVID-19. The data were produced by immunoSEQ multiplex PCR, yet TCRdb's version contains in-frame clones alone and is incomplete. The sample consists of under 200,000 clones, approximately 84% of them appearing once. The sample consisted of PBMCs or T cells enriched from blood (not recorded which). These receptors were obtained from a middle-aged man who had recovered from COVID-19.

The chain has TRBV27 and TRBJ1-1, with D tentatively TRBD1 (6 bases). The CDR3 extends over 14 amino acids. Germline CDR1 reads MNHEY; CDR2 reads SMNVEV (reference sequence). Trimming left V 4 bases short and J 5 bases short, with 14 bases between. The CDR3 DNA reads TGTGCCAGCAGTTCCCCCCACAGGGTTACTGAAGCTTTCTTT. Encoded protein: CASSSPHRVTEAFF.

The gene calls are TRBV6-2 or TRBV6-3 and TRBJ1-2, with TRBD1 matching 7 bases. Germline V gene lookup returns CDR1 MNHEY and CDR2 SVGEGT. The CDR3 has 13 amino acids. V shed 2 bases, J shed 4 bases, and the junction held 1 base outside the gene matches. The CDR3 nucleotides are TGTGCCAGCAGTTACCGGGACAGCTATGGCTACACCTTC. Amino acids: CASSYRDSYGYTF.

This clone occurred a few times. The V gene is TRBV27, the J gene TRBJ2-7, with 9 positions matching TRBD1. With V trimmed by 6 bases and J by 9 bases, 12 bases remained unmatched. In germline, CDR1 is MNHEY, CDR2 SMNVEV (reference sequence). The CDR3 extends over 14 amino acids. This chain's CDR3 is CASSLRDRANVQYF. For the CDR3, the DNA is TGTGCCAGCAGCCTCCGGGACAGGGCCAATGTGCAGTACTTC.

The genes are TRBV18 and TRBJ1-1, with 8 positions matching TRBD1. The CDR3 has 15 residues. Germline-derived CDR1 and CDR2 are KGHSH and LQKENI. J lost 1 base, V lost 3 bases, and 4 bases had no gene match. CDR3 bases: TGTGCCAGCTCACCGCCCGGGACAGGGAACACTGAAGCTTTCTTT. Its protein product is CASSPPGTGNTEAFF.

The CDR3 loop reads CASKGTGRTGELFF. CDR3 in DNA: TGTGCCAGTAAAGGGACAGGGCGAACCGGGGAGCTGTTTTTT. V usage is TRBV19 and J usage is TRBJ2-2, with 9 bases fitting TRBD1. This CDR3 region has 14 residues. The trim removed 7 bases at V and 5 bases at J, leaving 5 bases unmatched. Germline-derived CDR1 and CDR2 are LNHDA and SQIVND (reference sequence). The complete variable domain, with remaining parts taken from reference TRBV19 and TRBJ2-2, reads DGGITQSPKYLFRKEGQNVTLSCEQNLNHDAMYWYRQDPGQGLRLIYYSQIVNDFQKGDIAEGYSVSREKKESFPLTVTSAQKNPTAFYLCASKGTGRTGELFFGEGSRLTVL.

The chain links TRBV5-5 to TRBJ2-7, with 11 bases aligning to TRBD2. Germline CDR1 SGHKS, CDR2 YYEKEE (reference sequence). Trimming took 4 bases from V and 3 from J; bases not matched to a gene: 9. The CDR3 has 16 residues. This chain's CDR3 is CASSPLAGGPYYEQYF. The CDR3 DNA reads as TGTGCCAGCAGCCCCCTAGCGGGGGGACCATACTACGAGCAGTACTTC.

The chain has TRBV15 and TRBJ2-2; TRBD1 agrees at 8 bases. With 2 bases clipped from V and 0 bases from J, the junction kept 8 bases outside the gene matches. CDR3 size: 18 residues. Germline CDR1 is LNHNV and CDR2 is YYDKDF (reference sequence). The CDR3 DNA is TGTGCCACCAGCAGAAATAAACCGGGACAGGCGAACACCGGGGAGCTGTTTTTT. The encoded protein is CATSRNKPGQANTGELFF.

The V and J genes are TRBV2 and TRBJ2-1; 11 bases are a match to TRBD2. The CDR3 length is 15 residues. Germline V gives CDR1 SNHLY, CDR2 FYNNEI. J gave up 3 bases and V 5 bases, and 3 bases lay outside the gene matches. CDR3 residues: CASSSTSGDYNEQFF. The CDR3 nucleotides are TGTGCCAGCAGTTCGACTAGCGGGGACTACAATGAGCAGTTCTTC.

The chain employs TRBV19 and TRBJ2-5; TRBD2 matches 11 bases. The junction had 13 bases not matched to a gene; V was cut back by 8 bases and J by 5 bases. Germline V gene lookup returns CDR1 LNHDA and CDR2 SQIVND (reference sequence). The CDR3 spans 16 residues. The CDR3 spells CASSGLAVVGGETQYF. The CDR3 nucleotides read TGTGCCAGTTCGGGACTAGCGGTCGTGGGAGGGGAGACCCAGTACTTC.

This chain joins TRBV19 and TRBJ2-4; 9 nucleotides line up with TRBD1. Germline CDR1 LNHDA, CDR2 SQIVND (reference sequence). The CDR3 length is 15 residues. J was trimmed by 4 bases and V by 5 bases; bases with no gene match: 6. CDR3 coding DNA: TGTGCCAGTAGTCCTCGGACAGGGGAGAAAAACATTCAGTACTTC. Amino acid sequence: CASSPRTGEKNIQYF.

The rearrangement joins TRBV6-2 or TRBV6-3 to TRBJ2-1; no clear D. V was cut by 4 bases and J by 0 bases, with 13 bases left in between. CDR1 and CDR2 (germline): MNHEY, SVGEGT. The CDR3 contains 16 residues. CDR3 coding DNA: TGTGCCAGCAGTTCGAATCGACGGAGCTCCTACAATGAGCAGTTCTTC. As protein: CASSSNRRSSYNEQFF.

This chain uses TRBV2 with TRBJ2-5; TRBD2 matches 10 bases. This CDR3 comprises 14 residues. V lost 8 bases, J lost 7 bases, and 10 bases stayed unmatched. Looked up from germline, CDR1 is SNHLY and CDR2 is FYNNEI. CDR3 sequence (DNA): TGTGCCAGCTGCGAGCGGGGGGGTCTACGGACCCAGTACTTC. It is translated as CASCERGGLRTQYF.

This clone was counted once. The chain joins TRBV7-8 to TRBJ2-5; 8 nucleotides agree with TRBD2. In germline, CDR1 is SGHVS, CDR2 FQNEAQ. The junction had 12 bases not matched to a gene; V was cut back by 8 bases and J by 4 bases. The CDR3 is 15 amino acids. The CDR3 region is CASQLTRSGAETQYF. In DNA form, the CDR3 reads TGTGCCAGCCAGCTTACGCGTAGCGGGGCAGAGACCCAGTACTTC. The whole variable domain, remainder taken from reference TRBV7-8 and TRBJ2-5, is GAGVSQSPRYKVAKRGQDVALRCDPISGHVSLFWYQQALGQGPEFLTYFQNEAQLDKSGLPSDRFFAERPEGSVSTLKIQRTQQEDSAVYLCASQLTRSGAETQYFGPGTRLLVL.

The chain employs TRBV7-2 and TRBJ1-2, with 9 bases lining up with TRBD1. V lost 5 bases to trimming and J lost 8 bases; unmatched junction nucleotides: 6. Germline CDR1 is SGHTA and CDR2 is FQGNSA. The CDR3 length is 13 residues. The CDR3 DNA reads as TGTGCCAGCAGCCCGGACAGGGGCGGGGGCTACACCTTC. Protein product: CASSPDRGGGYTF.

The V and J genes are TRBV9 and TRBJ2-6; possible D gene TRBD1, 6 bases. Germline V lookup: CDR1 SGDLS, CDR2 YYNGEE. Deletions cut 7 bases from V and 0 bases from J, with 11 bases between. The CDR3 is 15 amino acids. CDR3 nucleotide sequence: TGTGCCAGCGGGTCAGGGGTCTCTGGGGCCAACGTCCTGACTTTC. Its protein product is CASGSGVSGANVLTF. The whole variable domain, filled in from reference TRBV9 and TRBJ2-6, reads DSGVTQTPKHLITATGQRVTLRCSPRSGDLSVYWYQQSLDQGLQFLIQYYNGEERAKGNILERFSAQQFPDLHSELNLSSLELGDSALYFCASGSGVSGANVLTFGAGSRLTVL.

The V and J genes are TRBV5-6 and TRBJ2-5; the match to TRBD2 covers 9 bases. The CDR3 runs 15 residues. Germline CDR1 and CDR2: SGHDT and YYEEEE. Trimming removed 0 bases from V and 5 bases from J; junction bases left unmatched: 5. CDR3 loop: CASSLGPSGEETQYF. The CDR3 nucleotides are TGTGCCAGCAGCTTGGGGCCTAGCGGGGAGGAGACCCAGTACTTC.